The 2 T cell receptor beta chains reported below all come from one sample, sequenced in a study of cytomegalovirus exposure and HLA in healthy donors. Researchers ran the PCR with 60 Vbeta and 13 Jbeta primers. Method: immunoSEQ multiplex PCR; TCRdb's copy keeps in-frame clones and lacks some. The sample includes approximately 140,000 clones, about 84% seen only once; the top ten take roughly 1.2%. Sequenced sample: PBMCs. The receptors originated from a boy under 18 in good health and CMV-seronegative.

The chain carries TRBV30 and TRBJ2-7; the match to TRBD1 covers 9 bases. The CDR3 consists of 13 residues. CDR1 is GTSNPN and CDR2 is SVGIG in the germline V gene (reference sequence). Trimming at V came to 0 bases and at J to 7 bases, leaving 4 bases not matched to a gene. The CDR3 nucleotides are TGTGCCTGGAGTGTAAACAGGGGGCGGGAGCAGTACTTC. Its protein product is CAWSVNRGREQYF.

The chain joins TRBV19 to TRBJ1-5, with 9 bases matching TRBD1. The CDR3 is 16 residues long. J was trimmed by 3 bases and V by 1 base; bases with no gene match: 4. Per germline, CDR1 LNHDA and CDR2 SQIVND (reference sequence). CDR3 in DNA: TGTGCCAGTAGTATAGCGGGACAGGGTCTCAATCAGCCCCAGCATTTT. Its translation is CASSIAGQGLNQPQHF.